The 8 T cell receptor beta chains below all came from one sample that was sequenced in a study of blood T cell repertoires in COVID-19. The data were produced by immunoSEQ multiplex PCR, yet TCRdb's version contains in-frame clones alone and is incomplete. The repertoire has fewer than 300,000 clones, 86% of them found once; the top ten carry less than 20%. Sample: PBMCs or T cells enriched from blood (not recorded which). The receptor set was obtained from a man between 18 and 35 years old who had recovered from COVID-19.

The CDR3 DNA follows: TGTGCCAGCAGCTTAGAGGGCAAAAAGACCCAGTACTTC. Amino acid sequence: CASSLEGKKTQYF. The chain has TRBV11-3 and TRBJ2-5; no definite D call. Trimming cost V 0 bases and J 6 bases, with 8 bases left between them. The germline V gene encodes CDR1 SGHNT and CDR2 YENEEA. This CDR3 has 13 residues. The full variable domain, rest sourced from reference TRBV11-3 and TRBJ2-5, is EAGVVQSPRYKIIEKKQPVAFWCNPISGHNTLYWYLQNLGQGPELLIRYENEEAVDDSQLPKDRFSAERLKGVDSTLKIQPAELGDSAVYLCASSLEGKKTQYFGPGTRLLVL.

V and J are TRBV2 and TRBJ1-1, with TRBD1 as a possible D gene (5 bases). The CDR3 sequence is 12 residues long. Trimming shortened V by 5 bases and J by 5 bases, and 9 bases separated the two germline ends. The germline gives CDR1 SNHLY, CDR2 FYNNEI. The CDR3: CASSQGWTEAFF. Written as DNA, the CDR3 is TGTGCCAGCAGTCAGGGTTGGACTGAAGCTTTCTTT.

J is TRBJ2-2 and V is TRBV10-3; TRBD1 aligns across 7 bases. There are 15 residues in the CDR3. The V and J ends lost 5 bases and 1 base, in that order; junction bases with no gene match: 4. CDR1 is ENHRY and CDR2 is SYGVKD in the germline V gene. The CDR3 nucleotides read TGTGCCATCAGTTCGAACAGGGGGAACACCGGGGAGCTGTTTTTT. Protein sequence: CAISSNRGNTGELFF.

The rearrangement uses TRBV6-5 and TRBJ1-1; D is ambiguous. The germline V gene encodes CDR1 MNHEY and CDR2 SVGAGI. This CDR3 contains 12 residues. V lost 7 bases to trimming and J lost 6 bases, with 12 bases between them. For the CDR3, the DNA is TGTGCCAGCATTCCTGTTGTTTCTGAAGCTTTCTTT. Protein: CASIPVVSEAFF.

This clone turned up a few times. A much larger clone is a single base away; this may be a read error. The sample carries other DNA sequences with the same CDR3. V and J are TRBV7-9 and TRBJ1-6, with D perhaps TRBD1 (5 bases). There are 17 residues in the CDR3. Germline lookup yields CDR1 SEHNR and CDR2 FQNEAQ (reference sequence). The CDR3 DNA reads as TGCCCCAGCACCACTCACGACCGGGGGGGAGTAAATTCACCCCTCCACTTT. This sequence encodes CPSTTHDRGGVNSPLHF.

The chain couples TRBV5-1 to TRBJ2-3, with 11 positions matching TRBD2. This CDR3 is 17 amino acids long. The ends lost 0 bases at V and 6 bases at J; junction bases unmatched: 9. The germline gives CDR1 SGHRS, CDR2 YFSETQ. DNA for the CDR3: TGCGCCAGCAGCTTGGAGGGTAGCGGGGGGGCCTGGGATACGCAGTATTTT. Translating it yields CASSLEGSGGAWDTQYF.

The CDR3 coding sequence is TGTGCCAGCAGCTTAACTAGCGGGGGGGCTTCGGATACGCAGTATTTT. Amino acid sequence: CASSLTSGGASDTQYF. The chain links TRBV7-2 to TRBJ2-3; TRBD2 agrees at 13 bases. This CDR3 has 16 amino acids. Germline CDR1 and CDR2: SGHTA and FQGNSA. V was pared by 2 bases and J by 6 bases, with 5 bases of the junction left unmatched. Using reference TRBV7-2 and TRBJ2-3 for the parts outside the CDR3, the full variable domain is GAGVSQSPSNKVTEKGKDVELRCDPISGHTALYWYRQSLGQGLEFLIYFQGNSAPDKSGLPSDRFSAERTGGSVSTLTIQRTQQEDSAVYLCASSLTSGGASDTQYFGPGTRLTVL.

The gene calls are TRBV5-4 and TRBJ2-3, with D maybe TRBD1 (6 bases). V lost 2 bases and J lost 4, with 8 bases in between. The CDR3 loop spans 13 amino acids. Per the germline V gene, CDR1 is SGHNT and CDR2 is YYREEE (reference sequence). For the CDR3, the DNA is TGTGCCAGCAGCTTCTGGGGGCCAGATACGCAGTATTTT. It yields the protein CASSFWGPDTQYF.